What follows are 22 T cell receptor beta chains derived from one specimen sequenced in a study of blood T cell repertoires in COVID-19. Method: immunoSEQ multiplex PCR; TCRdb's copy keeps in-frame clones and lacks some. The data hold around 78,000 clones, with 82% observed a single time. Sample: peripheral blood. The receptors come from a human donor in a cohort sampled during active COVID-19.

The V gene is TRBV3-1 (or the pseudogene TRBV3-2), the J gene TRBJ2-7, with 7 bases matching TRBD1. The CDR3 is 16 residues long. The ends lost 0 bases at V and 3 bases at J; junction bases unmatched: 8. Germline values: CDR1 LGHDT, CDR2 YNNKEL (reference sequence). The CDR3 loop reads CASSQDRTGESYEQYF. The CDR3 nucleotides are TGTGCCAGCAGCCAAGATCGGACAGGTGAAAGCTACGAGCAGTACTTC.

The table lists this clone with a count of one. The genes are TRBV19 and TRBJ1-3; D remains ambiguous. CDR3 length: 16 amino acids. Deletions cut 4 bases from V and 0 bases from J, with 13 bases between. Germline lookup yields CDR1 LNHDA and CDR2 SQIVND (reference sequence). The chain's CDR3 is CASSTEGSLSGNTIYF. In DNA form, the CDR3 reads TGTGCCAGTAGTACCGAGGGCAGTCTCTCTGGAAACACCATATATTTT.

This clone showed up just once. This CDR3 is CASSLGSPLSYNEQFF. In DNA, the CDR3 is TGTGCCAGCAGCTTGGGTTCACCACTCTCCTACAATGAGCAGTTCTTC. V gene TRBV5-6 combines with J gene TRBJ2-1; D is ambiguous. V was trimmed by 0 bases and J by 0 bases, leaving 10 bases between them. This CDR3 comprises 16 residues. The V gene's germline CDR1 is SGHDT and CDR2 YYEEEE.

This clone showed up just a few times. The chain couples TRBV6-5 to TRBJ2-7; 7 positions match TRBD1. This CDR3 contains 16 residues. The J segment lost 3 bases and the V segment lost 0 bases, leaving 8 bases of the junction unmatched. From germline, CDR1 is MNHEY and CDR2 SVGAGI. The CDR3: CASSYSNVQGFYEQYF. The CDR3 DNA reads as TGTGCCAGCAGTTACTCGAATGTACAGGGGTTCTACGAGCAGTACTTC.

The chain couples TRBV6-6 to TRBJ2-7, with no clear D. The CDR3 covers 15 residues. CDR1 MNHNY and CDR2 SVGAGI come from the germline V gene (reference sequence). Between the trimmed V and J ends, which lost 0 bases and 0 bases, there was a span of 9 bases. The CDR3 loop reads CASSYSWSSSYEQYF. CDR3 coding DNA: TGTGCCAGCAGTTACTCGTGGTCGAGCTCCTACGAGCAGTACTTC.

The chain uses TRBV2 and TRBJ2-5; D may be TRBD1 (5 bases). The V and J ends lost 5 bases and 3 bases respectively, with 13 bases between them. The CDR3 has 14 residues. Germline CDR1 and CDR2: SNHLY and FYNNEI. CDR3: CASSPGHGEETQYF. The CDR3, as DNA: TGTGCCAGCAGTCCTGGACACGGAGAAGAGACCCAGTACTTC.

The chain couples TRBV5-1 to TRBJ2-3, with TRBD2 identical over 11 bases. The CDR3 has 17 residues. CDR1 is SGHRS, CDR2 YFSETQ, per germline. The J segment lost 2 bases and the V segment lost 0 bases, leaving 5 bases of the junction unmatched. The DNA of the CDR3 is TGCGCCAGCAGCTTGGAACTAGCGGGGGTTTACACAGATACGCAGTATTTT. Residues: CASSLELAGVYTDTQYF.

The chain has TRBV7-8 and TRBJ1-5; perhaps TRBD1 as D (5 bases). V lost 2 bases and J lost 4, with 9 bases in between. The CDR3 is 14 residues long. The germline V gene encodes CDR1 SGHVS and CDR2 FQNEAQ. The CDR3 DNA reads TGTGCCAGCAGCTTATGGGGCAGAAATCAGCCCCAGCATTTT. It specifies CASSLWGRNQPQHF.

The chain recombines TRBV18 with TRBJ1-3; D perhaps matches TRBD1 (5 bases). This CDR3 has 16 amino acids. V lost 1 base and J lost 2, with 12 bases in between. The germline CDR1 and CDR2 sequences are KGHSH and LQKENI. CDR3 region: CASSPQTAGAGNTIYF. The CDR3 coding sequence is TGTGCCAGCTCACCACAGACAGCCGGAGCTGGAAACACCATATATTTT.

V usage is TRBV5-1 and J usage is TRBJ2-7; 7 nucleotides line up with TRBD1. CDR1 is SGHRS, CDR2 YFSETQ, per germline. CDR3 length equals 14 residues. V gave up 5 bases and J gave up 3 bases; unmatched junction bases: 8. The CDR3 loop is CASRAGTAFYEQYF. As DNA, the CDR3 is TGCGCCAGCAGGGCCGGGACAGCCTTCTACGAGCAGTACTTC.

The count of this clone is one. This chain links TRBV2 with TRBJ1-5; D not resolved. In germline, CDR1 is SNHLY, CDR2 FYNNEI. The CDR3 contains 14 residues. V lost 4 bases and J lost 4, with 11 bases in between. CDR3: CASSAGYQNQPQHF. DNA of the CDR3: TGTGCCAGCAGTGCAGGATATCAAAATCAGCCCCAGCATTTT. Drawing the rest from reference TRBV2 and TRBJ1-5, the complete variable domain is EPEVTQTPSHQVTQMGQEVILRCVPISNHLYFYWYRQILGQKVEFLVSFYNNEISEKSEIFDDQFSVERPDGSNFTLKIRSTKLEDSAMYFCASSAGYQNQPQHFGDGTRLSIL.

This clone was recorded a few times. The genes are TRBV7-8 and TRBJ1-5; a weak D match, TRBD1 (5 bases). The germline V and J ends were trimmed by 2 bases and 5 bases, with 13 bases remaining between them. CDR1 and CDR2 (germline): SGHVS, FQNEAQ. The CDR3 loop spans 15 amino acids. This chain's CDR3 is CASSLSRGGDQPQHF. The CDR3 region has the DNA TGTGCCAGCAGCTTATCCCGGGGAGGGGATCAGCCCCAGCATTTT.

The rearrangement joins TRBV15 to TRBJ2-5; D unresolved. Germline values: CDR1 LNHNV, CDR2 YYDKDF (reference sequence). The CDR3 totals 13 residues. V was trimmed by 4 bases and J by 4 bases, leaving 10 bases between them. CDR3 loop: CATSIPAGETQYF. In DNA, the CDR3 is TGTGCCACCAGCATACCAGCAGGAGAGACCCAGTACTTC.

The chain joins TRBV24-1 to TRBJ2-2, with 11 bases matching TRBD1. The germline V gene encodes CDR1 KGHDR and CDR2 SFDVKD. This CDR3 has 16 residues. With 2 bases clipped from V and 4 bases from J, the junction kept 2 bases outside the gene matches. CDR3 in amino acids: CATSDSGQGATGELFF. The CDR3 nucleotides read TGTGCCACCAGTGATTCCGGACAGGGGGCCACCGGGGAGCTGTTTTTT.

In its sample, this clone was seen once. The chain links TRBV19 to TRBJ1-6; D perhaps matches TRBD1 (5 bases). V was shortened by 6 bases and J by 7 bases, with 16 bases between the two germline ends. This CDR3 has 15 residues. Germline V lookup: CDR1 LNHDA, CDR2 SQIVND (reference sequence). The CDR3 sequence: CASSELQSGNSPLHF. CDR3 bases: TGTGCCAGTAGCGAACTCCAGTCAGGGAATTCACCCCTCCACTTT.

This chain connects TRBV9 to TRBJ1-2, with D possibly being TRBD1 (5 bases). The CDR3 extends over 14 amino acids. Germline V gene sequence: CDR1 SGDLS, CDR2 YYNGEE. V was cut by 4 bases and J by 5 bases, with 15 bases left in between. The CDR3 is CASSTWGDSYGYTF. CDR3 in DNA: TGTGCCAGCAGCACATGGGGGGATTCGTATGGCTACACCTTC.

This clone appeared once. This rearrangement joins TRBV29-1 to TRBJ2-7; TRBD2 matches 11 bases. The CDR3 contains 14 residues. Germline-derived CDR1 and CDR2 are SQVTM and ANQGSEA. After removal of 6 bases from V and 2 bases from J, the junction contained 6 bases not matched to a gene. The CDR3 region is CSVETSGATYEQYF. The CDR3 region has the DNA TGCAGCGTGGAGACTAGCGGGGCAACCTACGAGCAGTACTTC.

This clone was observed a few times. The V call is TRBV5-1, the J call TRBJ2-1; 15 nucleotides align to TRBD2. Trimming removed 5 bases from V and 7 bases from J; junction bases left unmatched: 4. The CDR3 length is 15 residues. Germline assignment: CDR1 SGHRS and CDR2 YFSETQ. The chain's CDR3 is CASRFGLAGGNEQFF. CDR3 nucleotide sequence: TGCGCCAGCAGGTTTGGACTAGCGGGGGGGAATGAGCAGTTCTTC.

The rearrangement uses TRBV6-5 and TRBJ2-2, with D possibly TRBD1 on 5 matching bases. Germline V gene sequence: CDR1 MNHEY, CDR2 SVGAGI. V was cut by 2 bases and J by 5 bases, with 12 bases left in between. The CDR3 length is 15 residues. The CDR3 spells CASSYGAGWTGELFF. In nucleotides, the CDR3 is TGTGCCAGCAGTTACGGGGCAGGGTGGACCGGGGAGCTGTTTTTT.

The rearrangement uses TRBV6-7 and TRBJ1-5; perhaps TRBD1 as D (6 bases). TRBV6-7 is given ORF status, its function remaining uncertain. With 6 bases removed from V and 3 bases from J, the gap between germline ends came to 12 bases. CDR3 size: 14 residues. CDR3 sequence: CASRPGHNNQPQHF. The CDR3, as DNA: TGTGCCAGCAGACCGGGACACAACAATCAGCCCCAGCATTTT.

The chain is built from TRBV29-1 and TRBJ2-7; 10 positions match TRBD1. With 4 bases clipped from V and 6 bases from J, the junction kept 6 bases outside the gene matches. The CDR3 covers 13 residues. CDR1 and CDR2 (germline): SQVTM, ANQGSEA. In DNA, the CDR3 is TGCAGCGTTGGGGGGACAGGGGCGGGCGAGCAGTACTTC. Translation gives CSVGGTGAGEQYF.

The J gene is TRBJ2-7, the V gene TRBV5-1, with D perhaps TRBD1 (6 bases). CDR3 length: 13 residues. The V gene lost 4 bases and the J gene lost 0 bases, with 8 bases spanning the gap. Germline V gene lookup returns CDR1 SGHRS and CDR2 YFSETQ. The CDR3, as DNA: TGCGCCAGCAGCGCGGACAGCTCCTACGAGCAGTACTTC. This sequence encodes CASSADSSYEQYF. The variable domain in full, completed from reference TRBV5-1 and TRBJ2-7, reads KAGVTQTPRYLIKTRGQQVTLSCSPISGHRSVSWYQQTPGQGLQFLFEYFSETQRNKGNFPGRFSGRQFSNSRSEMNVSTLELGDSALYLCASSADSSYEQYFGPGTRLTVT.